The clone carrying this T cell receptor (beta chain) was seen more than once but under ten times. Its antigen is currently unknown. This entry comes from a study of T cell repertoires in cytomegalovirus infection. In the study overall: It can be stated that public TCR beta signatures indicated CMV infection as well as a matching HLA type.

Study observations and caveats: In two of eight donors, the top clonotype was HLA-C-restricted CMV-specific.

In germline, CDR1 is MDHEN, CDR2 SYDVKM. Between the trimmed V and J ends, which lost 5 bases and 0 bases, there was a span of 20 bases. This CDR3 spans 17 amino acids. TCRdb called the reads again in MiXCR, with one record for every CDR3 protein. Of some 300,000 distinct CDR3 sequences listed, 9.6% were seen once; the top ten hold approximately 2.4%. The receptor was isolated from a human donor in good health (CMV status not recorded). Some clones in this sample may be carry-over from other donors' samples. Specimen: PBMCs. The chain employs TRBV28 and TRBJ2-7; D may be TRBD2 (6 bases). The CDR3 nucleotides are TGTGCCAGCAGTCCCAGTGGGGGACTTTTCAGCTCCTACGAGCAGTACGTC. The encoded protein is CASSPSGGLFSSYEQYV.